This TCR beta chain was recovered during a study of regulatory T cells in long-lasting Graves disease. Whole-study results and caveats: More public clonotypes were shared by persistent patients (around 2,800) than by new patients (under 1,000).

Specified time point: newly diagnosed GD, antithyroid drugs for less than 3 months. Scientists built the TCR library using RNA that was extracted from PBMCs. As a group, patients came from one endocrinology department in Xi'an, China. Both iRepertoire HTBI primers and Arm-PCR of CDR3 regions were used to build the TCR beta libraries. TCRdb re-derived calls from the multiplex PCR reads in MiXCR, one entry per CDR3 protein. The sample includes a few hundred thousand distinct CDR3 sequences, about 16% seen only once; the top ten take about 25%. In regard to this clonotype: Its antigen is currently unknown.

The sample was also reused in another study, on T cells in Graves' hyperthyroidism and ophthalmopathy. That report adds: Ophthalmopathy and stable hyperthyroidism were told apart by a 13 V-J model.

This TCR was recovered from a woman under 30 with Graves disease. The sample was peripheral blood mononuclear cells (PBMCs), taken at new diagnosis, from a patient treated with antithyroid drugs.

The CDR3 is CASSPSQGGGEQYF. The CDR3 coding sequence is TGTGCCAGCAGCCCCAGCCAGGGGGGGGGCGAGCAGTACTTC. The V and J genes are TRBV9 and TRBJ2-7, with D perhaps assigned TRBD1 or TRBD2 (7 bases each). Trimming pared 4 bases from V and 6 bases from J, leaving 17 bases between. Germline V gives CDR1 SGDLS, CDR2 YYNGEE. This CDR3 region has 14 residues.